These 32 T cell receptor beta chains came from one sample sequenced in a study of cytomegalovirus exposure and HLA in healthy donors (dated by TCRdb to 2015 to 2018). Receptors were amplified or captured by the immunoSEQ multiplex PCR assay. For the multiplex PCR, a mixture combining 60 forward primers for TCR Vbeta segments and 13 reverse primers for TCR Jbeta segments was used. What TCRdb holds here is the immuneACCESS table cut down to in-frame rearrangements. Part of the clones is not present; checked against another copy, under half of the missing clones reflect an unresolved V gene, and the others are unexplained. This sample has around 130,000 clones in its table, and over 65% of those were observed once. The leading ten clones occupy around 1.2% of the sample. Material: PBMCs. The receptor set was obtained from a man in his fifties in good health and CMV-seronegative.

The J gene is TRBJ2-3, the V gene TRBV5-1; 7 nucleotides agree with TRBD2. Germline CDR1 and CDR2: SGHRS and YFSETQ. V lost 4 bases to trimming and J lost 0 bases; unmatched junction nucleotides: 11. The CDR3 is 17 residues long. As DNA, the CDR3 is TGCGCCAGCAGCCCGCCCACTAGCGTGAGTAGCACAGATACGCAGTATTTT. Protein: CASSPPTSVSSTDTQYF.

The chain uses TRBV4-3 and TRBJ2-3, with 11 nucleotides matching TRBD2. V was pared by 3 bases and J by 4 bases, with 6 bases of the junction left unmatched. CDR1 is LGHNA, CDR2 YSLEER, per germline. CDR3 length equals 16 residues. DNA for the CDR3: TGCGCCAGCAGCCAGCTACTAGCGGGAGATGCAGATACGCAGTATTTT. It translates to CASSQLLAGDADTQYF.

The chain couples TRBV5-8 to TRBJ2-5, with no clear D. Germline V CDR1 and CDR2: SGHTS, YDEGEE. The CDR3 consists of 10 residues. Trimming shortened V by 3 bases and J by 7 bases, and 4 bases separated the two germline ends. CDR3 nucleotides: TGTGCCAGCAGCTACGGGACCCAGTACTTC. This translates into CASSYGTQYF. The full variable domain, completed using reference TRBV5-8 and TRBJ2-5, is EAGVTQSPTHLIKTRGQQATLRCSPISGHTSVYWYQQALGLGLQFLLWYDEGEERNRGNFPPRFSGRQFPNYSSELNVNALELEDSALYLCASSYGTQYFGPGTRLLVL.

The V and J genes are TRBV18 and TRBJ1-5; D perhaps matches TRBD1 (5 bases). The CDR3 is 16 residues long. V dropped 0 bases and J dropped 4 bases, with 13 bases sitting between them. Per the germline V gene, CDR1 is KGHSH and CDR2 is LQKENI. The CDR3 region is CASSPPLNGGNQPQHF. As DNA, the CDR3 is TGTGCCAGCTCACCACCGCTGAACGGGGGAAATCAGCCCCAGCATTTT.

V gene TRBV28 combines with J gene TRBJ2-7, with TRBD1 matching over 7 bases. The CDR3 is 14 residues long. The germline CDR1 and CDR2 sequences are MDHEN and SYDVKM. V shed 1 base and J 6 bases; nucleotides not matched to a gene: 6. The chain's CDR3 is CASSLLDRVREQYF. The CDR3 DNA reads as TGTGCCAGCAGTTTATTAGACAGGGTCCGCGAGCAGTACTTC. Supplemented by reference TRBV28 and TRBJ2-7, the full variable domain reads DVKVTQSSRYLVKRTGEKVFLECVQDMDHENMFWYRQDPGLGLRLIYFSYDVKMKEKGDIPEGYSVSREKKERFSLILESASTNQTSMYLCASSLLDRVREQYFGPGTRLTVT.

The CDR3 loop is CASSPLGGGSYEQYF. The CDR3 coding sequence is TGTGCCAGCAGTCCGTTAGGGGGGGGCTCCTACGAGCAGTACTTC. The chain combines TRBV28 with TRBJ2-7; D perhaps matches TRBD2 (7 bases). Germline CDR1 and CDR2: MDHEN and SYDVKM. V gave up 5 bases and J gave up 0 bases, with 14 bases separating them. This CDR3 is built from 15 residues.

This clone was detected once. The chain has TRBV27 and TRBJ2-1; D may be TRBD2 (5 bases). This CDR3 has 15 residues. Germline-derived CDR1 and CDR2 are MNHEY and SMNVEV (reference sequence). Trimming removed 5 bases from V and 13 bases from J, with 24 bases in between. In DNA, the CDR3 is TGTGCCAGCAGTGCTAGGCCACTAGAGACAATGACTCAGTTCTTC. It is translated as CASSARPLETMTQFF.

This chain connects TRBV10-3 to TRBJ2-1, with 8 bases lining up with TRBD1. Germline-derived CDR1 and CDR2 are ENHRY and SYGVKD. J was trimmed by 7 bases and V by 7 bases; bases with no gene match: 6. The CDR3 loop spans 13 amino acids. CDR3 sequence reads: CAINGQGVNEQFF. CDR3 nucleotide sequence: TGTGCCATCAATGGACAGGGTGTTAATGAGCAGTTCTTC.

V and J are TRBV28 and TRBJ1-5; TRBD1 matches at 8 bases. The CDR3 is 20 amino acids. V shed 6 bases, J shed 4 bases, and the junction held 23 bases outside the gene matches. Germline V gene data show CDR1 as MDHEN and CDR2 as SYDVKM. CDR3 residues: CASSIHPKRDRKGGNQPQHF. The CDR3, as DNA: TGTGCCAGCAGCATCCATCCGAAAAGGGACAGGAAAGGAGGGAATCAGCCCCAGCATTTT.

Notes on this clone: A junction end diverges from the germline sequence, so it may reflect a read error. The chain combines TRBV7-7 with TRBJ2-5; 7 positions agree with TRBD1. In germline, CDR1 is SSHAT, CDR2 FNYEAQ (reference sequence). The CDR3 covers 14 residues. CDR3 sequence: CASSHTGVQETQYF. The CDR3 nucleotides read TGTGCTAGCAGCCATACAGGGGTACAAGAGACCCAGTACTTC.

Points on this clone: This CDR3 fails to terminate in the conserved phenylalanine or tryptophan, so it likely reflects a read error. The DNA is left out, because the CDR3 cannot be placed on it with certainty; the CDR3 is given as TCRdb lists it. This chain joins TRBV2 and TRBJ2-7; TRBD1 is the table's D call and was not checked against the DNA. Germline V gene data show CDR1 as SNHLY and CDR2 as FYNNEI. The CDR3 is 15 amino acids in total, end residues counted. CDR3 sequence reads: CASSTTRAKTGQGHL.

V and J are TRBV27 and TRBJ2-3; TRBD2 matches at 14 bases. Germline CDR1 reads MNHEY; CDR2 reads SMNVEV (reference sequence). This CDR3 has 18 amino acids. V lost 6 bases, J lost 2 bases, and 10 bases stayed unmatched. The DNA of the CDR3 is TGTGCCAGCAGACGAATCGGACTAGCGGGAGGTCCCACAGATACGCAGTATTTT. Amino acids: CASRRIGLAGGPTDTQYF.

The table lists this clone with a count of one. This chain links TRBV7-9 with TRBJ2-1; 12 bases agree with TRBD2. The CDR3 sequence is 15 residues long. Looked up from germline, CDR1 is SEHNR and CDR2 is FQNEAQ (reference sequence). The V gene end was trimmed by 6 bases and the J gene end by 5 bases; junction bases not matched to a gene: 5. The CDR3: CASSFGLAGNNEQFF. The CDR3 DNA reads as TGTGCCAGCAGTTTTGGACTAGCGGGGAACAATGAGCAGTTCTTC. Full variable domain (missing parts from reference TRBV7-9 and TRBJ2-1): DTGVSQNPRHKITKRGQNVTFRCDPISEHNRLYWYRQTLGQGPEFLTYFQNEAQLEKSRLLSDRFSAERPKGSFSTLEIQRTEQGDSAMYLCASSFGLAGNNEQFFGPGTRLTVL.

The V gene is TRBV6-5, the J gene TRBJ1-2, with 8 positions matching TRBD1. CDR1 is MNHEY and CDR2 is SVGAGI in the germline V gene. J was trimmed by 5 bases and V by 4 bases; bases with no gene match: 12. CDR3 length equals 16 residues. The CDR3 coding sequence is TGTGCCAGCAGTTTGTTATCAGGGGGCGTTGAATATGGCTACACCTTC. Its protein product is CASSLLSGGVEYGYTF.

The V call is TRBV19, the J call TRBJ1-4; tentative D call: TRBD1 (5 bases). This CDR3 is built from 12 residues. Germline CDR1 reads LNHDA; CDR2 reads SQIVND (reference sequence). V lost 1 base to trimming and J lost 10 bases, with 7 bases between them. CDR3 loop: CASSIVGGKLFF. CDR3 coding DNA: TGTGCCAGTAGTATAGTGGGGGGAAAACTGTTTTTT.

The chain recombines TRBV10-3 with TRBJ2-1, with unresolved D. CDR3 length equals 16 residues. In germline, CDR1 is ENHRY, CDR2 SYGVKD. The V end lost 2 bases, the J end lost 4 bases, and 15 bases lay between the germline ends. The DNA for the CDR3 is TGTGCCATCAGTGAGGAGGCAGACCCAAAATACAATGAGCAGTTCTTC. Translating gives CAISEEADPKYNEQFF.

The chain carries TRBV30 and TRBJ2-3; D might be TRBD1 (5 bases). The CDR3 sequence is 15 residues long. Germline V gene lookup returns CDR1 GTSNPN and CDR2 SVGIG (reference sequence). V shed 3 bases and J shed 5 bases, with 18 bases lying between them. This CDR3 is CAWSLTGASIDTQYF. CDR3 coding DNA: TGTGCCTGGAGCCTAACTGGGGCCAGTATAGATACGCAGTATTTT.

The chain has TRBV5-4 and TRBJ2-2, with 8 bases identical to TRBD1. The trim removed 6 bases at V and 4 bases at J, leaving 5 bases unmatched. CDR3 length equals 14 residues. Germline V CDR1 and CDR2: SGHNT, YYREEE (reference sequence). This CDR3 is CASTRTGFTGELFF. The CDR3 DNA follows: TGTGCCAGCACCAGGACAGGGTTCACCGGGGAGCTGTTTTTT.

The CDR3 DNA reads TGTGCCAGTGCGACTAGCGAGAACACCGGGGAGCTGTTTTTT. Its translation is CASATSENTGELFF. V usage is TRBV6-6 and J usage is TRBJ2-2; 8 bases map to TRBD2. CDR1 and CDR2 (germline): MNHNY, SVGAGI (reference sequence). CDR3 length equals 14 residues. Trimming cost V 9 bases and J 1 base; bases outside gene matches: 4.

The CDR3 here is CASSLDPLTGVRAFF. CDR3 coding DNA: TGTGCCAGCAGCTTAGATCCATTAACAGGAGTGAGGGCTTTCTTT. This chain links TRBV7-8 with TRBJ1-1; perhaps TRBD1 as D (5 bases). The V end was cut by 1 base, the J end by 11 bases, with 20 bases between. The CDR3 runs to 15 residues. Germline CDR1 SGHVS, CDR2 FQNEAQ.

The V call is TRBV28, the J call TRBJ1-5; TRBD1 matches 7 bases. With V trimmed by 6 bases and J by 11 bases, 10 bases remained unmatched. Looked up from germline, CDR1 is MDHEN and CDR2 is SYDVKM. The CDR3 contains 13 residues. The CDR3: CASSLQGFGSQHF. In DNA, the CDR3 is TGTGCCAGCAGCTTACAGGGGTTTGGGTCCCAGCATTTT.

This chain uses TRBV19 with TRBJ2-7, with 8 bases lining up with TRBD1. Germline CDR1 reads LNHDA; CDR2 reads SQIVND (reference sequence). This CDR3 has 14 residues. J gave up 1 base and V 6 bases, and 5 bases lay outside the gene matches. As DNA, the CDR3 is TGTGCCAGTAGCACCGGGACAGGATCCTACGAGCAGTACTTC. Encoded protein: CASSTGTGSYEQYF.

The CDR3 DNA follows: TGTGCCAGCAGTGGCCCACGGGGGGCCAACGTCCTGACTTTC. Its translation is CASSGPRGANVLTF. The chain carries TRBV25-1 and TRBJ2-6; no reliable D call. Trimming stripped 4 bases from V and 4 bases from J, with 8 bases between. CDR3 length: 14 residues. The germline V gene has CDR1 MGHDK and CDR2 SYGVNS.

V is TRBV18 and J is TRBJ2-2; the D is unclear. With 6 bases removed from V and 1 base from J, the gap between germline ends came to 3 bases. This CDR3 spans 12 amino acids. The V gene's germline CDR1 is KGHSH and CDR2 LQKENI. The CDR3 here is CASSRNTGELFF. CDR3 nucleotide sequence: TGTGCCAGCTCCCGGAACACCGGGGAGCTGTTTTTT.

The chain couples TRBV11-2 to TRBJ2-5; no clear D. The germline V gene encodes CDR1 SGHAT and CDR2 FQNNGV. Between the trimmed V and J ends, which lost 1 base and 4 bases, there was a span of 7 bases. This CDR3 contains 13 residues. The CDR3 loop reads CASSLVAPETQYF. The CDR3 DNA reads as TGTGCCAGCAGCTTAGTGGCCCCAGAGACCCAGTACTTC. The whole variable domain, remainder taken from reference TRBV11-2 and TRBJ2-5, is EAGVAQSPRYKIIEKRQSVAFWCNPISGHATLYWYQQILGQGPKLLIQFQNNGVVDDSQLPKDRFSAERLKGVDSTLKIQPAKLEDSAVYLCASSLVAPETQYFGPGTRLLVL.

The rearrangement joins TRBV7-9 to TRBJ2-7; 8 bases agree with TRBD1. The CDR3 covers 14 residues. Germline CDR1 is SEHNR and CDR2 is FQNEAQ (reference sequence). V trimming: 2 bases; J trimming: 2 bases; junction bases outside the gene matches: 2. The CDR3 DNA sequence: TGTGCCAGCAGCTTATCACAGGGGGCCTACGAGCAGTACTTC. Translating gives CASSLSQGAYEQYF.

The chain carries TRBV19 and TRBJ2-7, with D tentatively TRBD1 (6 bases). Trimming took 5 bases from V and 1 from J, leaving 9 bases between them. From germline, CDR1 is LNHDA and CDR2 SQIVND (reference sequence). This CDR3 has 13 residues. CDR3 residues: CASSPGQSYEQYF. CDR3 sequence (DNA): TGTGCCAGTAGTCCTGGACAGTCCTACGAGCAGTACTTC. The full variable domain, rest sourced from reference TRBV19 and TRBJ2-7, is DGGITQSPKYLFRKEGQNVTLSCEQNLNHDAMYWYRQDPGQGLRLIYYSQIVNDFQKGDIAEGYSVSREKKESFPLTVTSAQKNPTAFYLCASSPGQSYEQYFGPGTRLTVT.

The chain carries TRBV6-4 and TRBJ2-5, with TRBD1 as a possible D gene (6 bases). Deletions cut 4 bases from V and 5 bases from J, with 17 bases between. The CDR3 spans 15 residues. Germline CDR1 and CDR2: MRHNA and SNTAGT. The CDR3 region has the DNA TGTGCCAGCAGTGTATCACAGGGACCCGTGGAGACCCAGTACTTC. This encodes CASSVSQGPVETQYF.

The chain couples TRBV4-1 to TRBJ2-7; a possible D gene is TRBD2 (6 bases). Trimming took 1 base from V and 1 from J, leaving 11 bases between them. The CDR3 has 15 amino acids. CDR1 and CDR2 from the germline V gene are MGHRA and YSYEKL. CDR3 bases: TGCGCCAGCAGCCAAGGTAGCGGAGGGTCCTACGAGCAGTACTTC. Its protein is CASSQGSGGSYEQYF.

This clone was picked up a small number of times. The V and J genes are TRBV4-2 and TRBJ2-7; TRBD1 agrees at 7 bases. This CDR3 comprises 15 residues. Germline CDR1 and CDR2: LGHNA and YNFKEQ. Trimming removed 0 bases from V and 0 bases from J; junction bases left unmatched: 2. The DNA of the CDR3 is TGTGCCAGCAGCCAAGAGACAGGGAGCTCCTACGAGCAGTACTTC. Its translation: CASSQETGSSYEQYF.

This sequence joins TRBV6-5 and TRBJ1-5; 8 nucleotides line up with TRBD1. V shed 6 bases and J 2 bases; nucleotides not matched to a gene: 6. The length of the CDR3 is 15 residues. Looked up from germline, CDR1 is MNHEY and CDR2 is SVGAGI. CDR3 sequence reads: CASRMTGDGNQPQHF. The DNA for the CDR3 is TGTGCCAGCAGGATGACAGGGGATGGCAATCAGCCCCAGCATTTT.

The chain has TRBV18 and TRBJ1-2; possibly TRBD1 for D (5 bases). The CDR3 is 17 amino acids. The V end was cut by 2 bases, the J end by 1 base, with 17 bases between. Germline lookup yields CDR1 KGHSH and CDR2 LQKENI. The CDR3 spells CASSPSGGTSDNYGYTF. The DNA of the CDR3 is TGTGCCAGCTCACCAAGTGGAGGGACGTCTGATAACTATGGCTACACCTTC.